One sample yielded the 30 T cell receptor beta chains listed below, sequenced in a study of PD-1 blockade in classical Hodgkin lymphoma. The table came from immunoSEQ multiplex PCR; TCRdb's copy has only in-frame clones and leaves some out. The sample gives 55,000 to 80,000 clones, around 88% of which show up once; about an eighth is in the top ten. Following autologous stem cell transplantation, relapse occurred in every patient, and exposure to brentuximab vedotin varied. The material sequenced was peripheral blood mononuclear cells (PBMCs), taken at baseline. Receptors originate from a human donor with classical Hodgkin lymphoma.

The rearrangement uses TRBV7-3 and TRBJ2-2; D unresolved. Germline CDR1 is SGHTA and CDR2 is FQGTGA. The CDR3 has 14 residues. Between the trimmed V and J ends, which lost 1 base and 7 bases, there was a span of 10 bases. The CDR3 spells CASSLIQLGGELFF. CDR3 DNA: TGTGCCAGCAGCTTAATACAGTTGGGCGGGGAGCTGTTTTTT.

The chain has TRBV16 and TRBJ1-5; possibly TRBD1 for D (5 bases). Germline loops: CDR1 KGHSY, CDR2 FQNENV. This CDR3 is 17 amino acids long. Trimming shortened V by 6 bases and J by 4 bases, and 22 bases separated the two germline ends. CDR3 nucleotides: TGTGCCAGCAGAAACTTCGGGAGGTCGGGGGTTAATCAGCCCCAGCATTTT. This translates into CASRNFGRSGVNQPQHF.

The rearrangement links TRBV5-4 to TRBJ1-1; 9 bases align to TRBD1. Losses at the gene ends were 2 bases for V and 1 base for J; bases not matched to a gene: 12. CDR3 length equals 18 residues. Germline V CDR1 and CDR2: SGHNT, YYREEE (reference sequence). CDR3 nucleotide sequence: TGTGCCAGCAGCTTTGTACGGGGACAGGGTTTTTCGAACACTGAAGCTTTCTTT. Amino acid sequence: CASSFVRGQGFSNTEAFF.

The chain uses TRBV30 and TRBJ1-1; D is unclear. Looked up from germline, CDR1 is GTSNPN and CDR2 is SVGIG (reference sequence). This CDR3 contains 14 residues. V was trimmed by 0 bases and J by 3 bases, leaving 11 bases between them. The CDR3 DNA sequence: TGTGCCTGGAGTGTACATGTTGAGTACACTGAAGCTTTCTTT. Translated: CAWSVHVEYTEAFF.

This chain uses TRBV30 with TRBJ2-6; the D is unclear. Trimming took 4 bases from V and 2 from J, leaving 9 bases between them. The germline CDR1 and CDR2 sequences are GTSNPN and SVGIG (reference sequence). The CDR3 has 14 residues. Written as DNA, the CDR3 is TGTGCCTGGAAGCTAGGGACTGGGGCCAACGTCCTGACTTTC. Translated: CAWKLGTGANVLTF.

The V and J genes are TRBV6-1 and TRBJ1-3; D is uncertain. Per germline, CDR1 MNHNS and CDR2 SASEGT. Trimming removed 5 bases at V and 4 bases at J, with 15 bases between. The CDR3 runs to 15 residues. The CDR3 coding sequence is TGTGCCAGCAGTCACCGCTGGGGATCCGGAAACACCATATATTTT. Amino acid sequence: CASSHRWGSGNTIYF.

This chain uses TRBV11-2 with TRBJ1-6; D perhaps matches TRBD1 (5 bases). The V gene lost 2 bases and the J gene lost 7 bases, with 12 bases spanning the gap. Germline V gives CDR1 SGHAT, CDR2 FQNNGV. The CDR3 covers 15 residues. As DNA, the CDR3 is TGTGCCAGCAGCTTAAACCGGGGGAGGAATTCACCCCTCCACTTT. The encoded protein is CASSLNRGRNSPLHF.

V and J are TRBV5-2 and TRBJ2-7; the D call TRBD1 from the table was never checked on the DNA. TRBV5-2 is marked as a pseudogene. The CDR3 is 13 residues long. CDR3 sequence reads: CASSLGGPYEQYF. In nucleotides, the CDR3 is TGTGCCAGCAGCTTAGGGGGACCCTACGAGCAGTACTTC.

This chain uses TRBV19 with TRBJ2-5; TRBD1 agrees at 9 bases. Germline trimming cut 3 bases from V and 5 bases from J; bases unmatched to any gene: 10. The germline CDR1 and CDR2 sequences are LNHDA and SQIVND (reference sequence). This CDR3 has 16 amino acids. In nucleotides, the CDR3 is TGTGCCAGTAGTATGGTGACAGGGGGTCCTCGGGAGACCCAGTACTTC. This codes for CASSMVTGGPRETQYF.

This chain connects TRBV28 to TRBJ1-5; D remains ambiguous. Trimming took 6 bases from V and 2 from J, leaving 5 bases between them. CDR3 length equals 12 residues. The V gene's germline CDR1 is MDHEN and CDR2 SYDVKM. The CDR3 protein is CASRWGNQPQHF. The CDR3, as DNA: TGTGCCAGCAGGTGGGGCAATCAGCCCCAGCATTTT. The variable domain in full, completed from reference TRBV28 and TRBJ1-5, reads DVKVTQSSRYLVKRTGEKVFLECVQDMDHENMFWYRQDPGLGLRLIYFSYDVKMKEKGDIPEGYSVSREKKERFSLILESASTNQTSMYLCASRWGNQPQHFGDGTRLSIL.

V usage is TRBV7-2 and J usage is TRBJ1-5, with a possible D match to TRBD1 (5 bases). The V and J ends lost 3 bases and 4 bases respectively, with 13 bases between them. Germline V gives CDR1 SGHTA, CDR2 FQGNSA. CDR3 length: 15 residues. CDR3 DNA sequence: TGTGCCAGCAGCTTTAGAACAGGAATAAATCAGCCCCAGCATTTT. Its translation: CASSFRTGINQPQHF.

The chain carries TRBV2 and TRBJ1-2; D is ambiguous. This CDR3 has 15 amino acids. CDR1 and CDR2 (germline): SNHLY, FYNNEI. Trimming took off 0 bases at V and 8 bases at J, with 16 bases between the two ends. CDR3: CASSEAVRLAGGYTF. The DNA of the CDR3 is TGTGCCAGCAGTGAAGCGGTGCGGCTTGCTGGCGGCTACACCTTC.

This chain connects TRBV19 to TRBJ2-7; possibly TRBD2 for D (7 bases). The CDR3 consists of 16 residues. CDR1 is LNHDA and CDR2 is SQIVND in the germline V gene (reference sequence). V lost 6 bases and J 0 bases, leaving 18 bases between the germline ends. CDR3 in amino acids: CASSPVGRGGSYEQYF. CDR3 coding DNA: TGTGCCAGTAGCCCCGTGGGGAGGGGGGGCTCCTACGAGCAGTACTTC.

The CDR3: CASSLVAGLGTEAFF. CDR3 DNA: TGTGCCAGCAGCTTAGTGGCGGGGCTGGGCACTGAAGCTTTCTTT. J is TRBJ1-1 and V is TRBV7-2; TRBD1 might be the D (5 bases). The CDR3 spans 15 residues. Germline CDR1 is SGHTA and CDR2 is FQGNSA. V dropped 1 base and J dropped 4 bases, with 13 bases sitting between them. Full variable domain (remainder filled in from reference TRBV7-2 and TRBJ1-1): GAGVSQSPSNKVTEKGKDVELRCDPISGHTALYWYRQSLGQGLEFLIYFQGNSAPDKSGLPSDRFSAERTGGSVSTLTIQRTQQEDSAVYLCASSLVAGLGTEAFFGQGTRLTVV.

The gene calls are TRBV19 and TRBJ2-7; D possibly uses TRBD1 or TRBD2 (5 bases each). Germline-derived CDR1 and CDR2 are LNHDA and SQIVND (reference sequence). The germline V and J ends were trimmed by 5 bases and 7 bases, with 15 bases remaining between them. The CDR3 extends over 13 amino acids. CDR3 sequence reads: CASSFPGPGEQYF. CDR3 in DNA: TGTGCCAGTAGTTTCCCGGGACCGGGGGAGCAGTACTTC.

This clone has a handful of counts. V is TRBV6-6 and J is TRBJ1-1; the D is unclear. Germline V gene data show CDR1 as MNHNY and CDR2 as SVGAGI (reference sequence). V was shortened by 7 bases and J by 8 bases, with 20 bases between the two germline ends. The CDR3 totals 14 residues. The CDR3 protein is CASTSGTPVLEAFF. For the CDR3, the DNA is TGTGCCAGCACGTCCGGAACCCCTGTCTTAGAAGCTTTCTTT.

The rearrangement joins TRBV15 to TRBJ2-5; D gene uncertain. Germline CDR1 reads LNHNV; CDR2 reads YYDKDF (reference sequence). Trimming left V 2 bases short and J 5 bases short, with 12 bases between. This CDR3 is built from 14 residues. This CDR3 reads CATSRYTLGETQYF. CDR3 DNA sequence: TGTGCCACCAGCAGATATACCCTGGGGGAGACCCAGTACTTC. Full variable domain (rest looked up from reference TRBV15 and TRBJ2-5): DAMVIQNPRYQVTQFGKPVTLSCSQTLNHNVMYWYQQKSSQAPKLLFHYYDKDFNNEADTPDNFQSRRPNTSFCFLDIRSPGLGDTAMYLCATSRYTLGETQYFGPGTRLLVL.

CDR3 in DNA: TGTGCCAGCAGTTTAATGGGACAGGGAACTGAAGCTTTCTTT. Its translation: CASSLMGQGTEAFF. The rearrangement uses TRBV27 and TRBJ1-1; 9 nucleotides align to TRBD1. The V segment lost 2 bases and the J segment 5 bases; nucleotides outside the gene matches: 3. This CDR3 is 14 amino acids long. Germline loops: CDR1 MNHEY, CDR2 SMNVEV (reference sequence).

The chain links TRBV13 to TRBJ2-2, with 8 bases identical to TRBD2. V lost 1 base, J lost 1 base, and 2 bases stayed unmatched. Germline V gene data show CDR1 as PRHDT and CDR2 as FYEKMQ (reference sequence). This CDR3 region has 16 residues. The CDR3: CASSLDGGENTGELFF. CDR3 DNA sequence: TGTGCCAGCAGCTTAGACGGGGGGGAGAACACCGGGGAGCTGTTTTTT.

This clone occurred a few times. This chain links TRBV15 with TRBJ2-5, with 7 positions matching TRBD1. The CDR3 is 14 amino acids. Germline CDR1 LNHNV, CDR2 YYDKDF (reference sequence). V gave up 3 bases and J gave up 2 bases; unmatched junction bases: 3. CDR3 nucleotide sequence: TGTGCCACCAGCAGGGGGACAGAACAAGAGACCCAGTACTTC. This encodes CATSRGTEQETQYF.

A single count supports this clone. The chain carries TRBV4-3 and TRBJ2-6, with unresolved D. The V and J ends lost 1 base and 0 bases respectively, with 10 bases between them. There are 17 residues in the CDR3. Germline CDR1 is LGHNA and CDR2 is YSLEER. The CDR3: CASSQVRFHSGANVLTF. CDR3 in DNA: TGCGCCAGCAGCCAAGTACGTTTCCACTCTGGGGCCAACGTCCTGACTTTC.

CDR3 nucleotides: TGTGCCAGCAGCACCTCCTCGGGACTAGCCTCCTACGAGCAGTACTTC. Translation: CASSTSSGLASYEQYF. This chain joins TRBV7-2 and TRBJ2-7, with TRBD2 matching over 9 bases. Trimming removed 5 bases from V and 0 bases from J; junction bases left unmatched: 8. The length of the CDR3 is 16 residues. Germline CDR1 SGHTA, CDR2 FQGNSA.

V is TRBV6-5 and J is TRBJ2-1, with D perhaps matching TRBD1 or TRBD2 (5 bases each). With 8 bases removed from V and 9 bases from J, the gap between germline ends came to 17 bases. Per germline, CDR1 MNHEY and CDR2 SVGAGI. The CDR3 sequence is 13 residues long. CDR3: CASHTGTLIEQFF. CDR3 bases: TGTGCCAGCCACACCGGGACCCTTATTGAGCAGTTCTTC.

V is TRBV5-8 and J is TRBJ2-1; 10 bases line up with TRBD2. This CDR3 comprises 17 residues. The junction had 8 bases not matched to a gene; V was cut back by 0 bases and J by 5 bases. CDR1 is SGHTS, CDR2 YDEGEE, per germline. CDR3 in amino acids: CASSLGSGGADDNEQFF. CDR3 nucleotides: TGTGCCAGCAGCTTGGGAAGCGGGGGGGCTGACGACAATGAGCAGTTCTTC.

The chain joins TRBV5-4 to TRBJ1-6; unclear D gene. This CDR3 spans 16 amino acids. Trimming pared 0 bases from V and 7 bases from J, leaving 14 bases between. CDR1 SGHNT and CDR2 YYREEE come from the germline V gene (reference sequence). CDR3 DNA sequence: TGTGCCAGCAGCTTGGAGCGGGGTTCCCGCAATTCACCCCTCCACTTT. It is translated as CASSLERGSRNSPLHF.

This CDR3 is CASSPTVNTEAFF. CDR3 DNA sequence: TGTGCCAGCAGCCCGACAGTGAACACTGAAGCTTTCTTT. This rearrangement joins TRBV7-9 to TRBJ1-1; possible D gene TRBD1, 5 bases. V lost 5 bases, J lost 0 bases, and 7 bases lay in between. This CDR3 is 13 amino acids long. Germline V CDR1 and CDR2: SEHNR, FQNEAQ (reference sequence). Variable domain in full (rest from reference TRBV7-9 and TRBJ1-1): DTGVSQNPRHKITKRGQNVTFRCDPISEHNRLYWYRQTLGQGPEFLTYFQNEAQLEKSRLLSDRFSAERPKGSFSTLEIQRTEQGDSAMYLCASSPTVNTEAFFGQGTRLTVV.

The chain uses TRBV6-1 and TRBJ1-4; the D gene is possibly TRBD1 (6 bases). Germline V gene sequence: CDR1 MNHNS, CDR2 SASEGT. V lost 0 bases and J lost 4, with 21 bases in between. This CDR3 spans 19 amino acids. CDR3 protein: CASSEAPGASGRSNEKLFF. The DNA of the CDR3 is TGTGCCAGCAGTGAAGCTCCAGGGGCGTCGGGTAGGAGTAATGAAAAACTGTTTTTT.

This chain joins TRBV7-6 and TRBJ1-2; 9 bases map to TRBD1. With V trimmed by 5 bases and J by 8 bases, 12 bases remained unmatched. The CDR3 sequence is 15 residues long. CDR1 and CDR2 from the germline V gene are SGHVS and FNYEAQ. The CDR3 loop is CASSPGTGIYGGYTF. In DNA, the CDR3 is TGTGCCAGCAGCCCCGGGACAGGGATATACGGCGGCTACACCTTC.

The rearrangement uses TRBV6-5 and TRBJ1-2, with unresolved D. V was clipped by 0 bases and J by 6 bases, with 5 bases between them. CDR1 is MNHEY, CDR2 SVGAGI, per germline. The CDR3 spans 12 residues. The CDR3 sequence is CASSYSDDGYTF. DNA of the CDR3: TGTGCCAGCAGTTACTCGGACGATGGCTACACCTTC.

This chain joins TRBV6-6 and TRBJ1-5; D not resolved. This CDR3 comprises 14 residues. Looked up from germline, CDR1 is MNHNY and CDR2 is SVGAGI (reference sequence). Trimming pared 4 bases from V and 0 bases from J, leaving 7 bases between. This CDR3 reads CASSSVNSNQPQHF. The CDR3 DNA reads as TGTGCCAGCAGTTCCGTGAATAGCAATCAGCCCCAGCATTTT.